The 10 T cell receptor beta chains listed next were all sequenced from one sample in a study of neurological immune-mediated disorders. MiXCR, applied by TCRdb to the 5' RACE reads, yields one record per CDR3 protein. The sample lists about 30,000 distinct CDR3 sequences, 15% seen once, with 25% to 30% in the top ten. The specimen sequenced was PBMCs. The receptors here all came from a man between 70 and 80 years old in good health.

This clonotype occurred many times. The chain couples TRBV20-1 to TRBJ1-1; D unclear. V was trimmed by 2 bases and J by 1 base, leaving 5 bases between them. The CDR3 loop spans 12 amino acids. CDR1 is DFQATT and CDR2 is SNEGSKA in the germline V gene (reference sequence). CDR3 loop: CSARRANTEAFF. The DNA for the CDR3 is TGCAGTGCTAGAAGGGCGAACACTGAAGCTTTCTTT.

The genes are TRBV5-1 and TRBJ2-1; D gene uncertain. The V end was cut by 0 bases, the J end by 5 bases, with 9 bases between. The germline CDR1 and CDR2 sequences are SGHRS and YFSETQ. The CDR3 consists of 14 residues. The DNA for the CDR3 is TGCGCCAGCAGCTTGGTACAGCTGAACAATGAGCAGTTCTTC. It specifies CASSLVQLNNEQFF.

In its sample, this clonotype was seen many times. The chain joins TRBV20-1 to TRBJ2-3, with D possibly being TRBD2 (5 bases). The V gene's germline CDR1 is DFQATT and CDR2 SNEGSKA (reference sequence). The V and J ends lost 5 bases and 6 bases respectively, with 12 bases between them. The CDR3 runs 12 residues. In DNA, the CDR3 is TGCAGTGCTTCGGAACGCGGGGATACGCAGTATTTT. It specifies CSASERGDTQYF.

This clonotype came up many times. The gene calls are TRBV19 and TRBJ1-1; perhaps TRBD1 as D (6 bases). Germline loops: CDR1 LNHDA, CDR2 SQIVND (reference sequence). CDR3 length: 15 residues. V was shortened by 5 bases and J by 4 bases, with 17 bases between the two germline ends. CDR3 in amino acids: CASSDRSGEITEAFF. CDR3 nucleotide sequence: TGTGCCAGTAGTGACAGATCAGGGGAGATCACTGAAGCTTTCTTT.

This clonotype was counted many times. The chain recombines TRBV7-9 with TRBJ2-3; TRBD1 matches 10 bases. The CDR3 totals 17 residues. Germline assignment: CDR1 SEHNR and CDR2 FQNEAQ (reference sequence). The V segment lost 5 bases and the J segment 0 bases; nucleotides outside the gene matches: 8. CDR3 residues: CASSKMTGGISTDTQYF. As DNA, the CDR3 is TGTGCCAGCAGCAAAATGACAGGGGGCATTAGCACAGATACGCAGTATTTT.

This clonotype was seen only a few times. The rearrangement joins TRBV19 to TRBJ2-7; the D gene is possibly TRBD1 (5 bases). CDR1 LNHDA and CDR2 SQIVND come from the germline V gene (reference sequence). This CDR3 has 14 residues. Trimming took 9 bases from V and 1 from J, leaving 16 bases between them. DNA for the CDR3: TGTGCCAGCAAACGAGGACACCAGTCCTACGAGCAGTACTTC. Its protein is CASKRGHQSYEQYF.

In this sample, this clonotype turned up many times. CDR3 coding DNA: TGTGCCAGCAGCTACGTCGGGACACTCAAGAACTATGGCTACACCTTC. It specifies CASSYVGTLKNYGYTF. This chain links TRBV7-9 with TRBJ1-2; D might be TRBD1 (6 bases). Germline V gene data show CDR1 as SEHNR and CDR2 as FQNEAQ (reference sequence). The CDR3 sequence is 16 residues long. V was clipped by 4 bases and J by 2 bases, with 17 bases between them.

This clonotype was counted ten times or more. The chain uses TRBV20-1 and TRBJ2-3; possibly TRBD1 for D (6 bases). Germline V gives CDR1 DFQATT, CDR2 SNEGSKA (reference sequence). V was pared by 7 bases and J by 3 bases, with 23 bases between. The CDR3 has 16 residues. CDR3 bases: TGCAGTGTTCTTAGGACAGACGACTCAAGGACAGATACGCAGTATTTT. As protein: CSVLRTDDSRTDTQYF.

This clonotype was counted many times. This chain links TRBV20-1 with TRBJ2-1, with 7 bases aligning to TRBD2. Germline V gene data show CDR1 as DFQATT and CDR2 as SNEGSKA (reference sequence). The CDR3 has 14 amino acids. Trimming removed 3 bases from V and 8 bases from J; junction bases left unmatched: 10. The CDR3 region has the DNA TGCAGTGCTAGTTGGAAGGCGGGAGAGTATGAGCAGTTCTTC. It codes for CSASWKAGEYEQFF.

This clonotype was found many times. The rearrangement uses TRBV29-1 and TRBJ1-2, with 8 nucleotides matching TRBD1. V lost 0 bases, J lost 10 bases, and 16 bases stayed unmatched. CDR3 length equals 16 residues. Germline-derived CDR1 and CDR2 are SQVTM and ANQGSEA. The CDR3 reads CSVEDRWGQEKGSYTF. The CDR3 region has the DNA TGCAGCGTTGAAGATCGATGGGGACAGGAAAAAGGCTCCTACACCTTC.